The rows below give T cell receptor beta chains drawn from one sample of a study of shared clonotypes between healthy human individuals. The protocol was immunoSEQ multiplex PCR, while the TCRdb copy is restricted to in-frame clones and leaves out a portion. This sample yields about a million clones, of which around 76% are seen a single time; about 1.5% belongs to the top ten. Sample: memory CD4+ T cells sorted from blood. These receptors all come from a man aged 18-30 years in good health. Each CDR3 is given with its conserved first and last residue. The order of the fields is CDR3 DNA, CDR3 protein, J gene, V gene, clone size, D gene. The D gene is left open where the match is weak. Not every row has a clone size; where given, it reads once, few, many or a size class.

TGCGCCAGCAGCTTGGGACAGCAGACCTACAATGAGCAGTTCTTC | CASSLGQQTYNEQFF | TRBJ2-1 | TRBV5-1 | NA | NA
TGCGCCAGCACCCCACTAGCGGGGCAAGAGACCCAGTACTTC | CASTPLAGQETQYF | TRBJ2-5 | TRBV5-1 | NA | TRBD2
TGTGCCAGCAGTAACTTGTGGGGGGTCAATCAGCCCCAGCATTTT | CASSNLWGVNQPQHF | TRBJ1-5 | TRBV6-5 | NA | NA
TGTGCCTGGAGTGGATCAGGGTTCGGAAACACCATATATTTT | CAWSGSGFGNTIYF | TRBJ1-3 | TRBV30 | NA | NA
TGTGCCAGCAGGACTACTCAGGGGGCTAGCTATGGCTACACCTTC | CASRTTQGASYGYTF | TRBJ1-2 | TRBV6-1 | NA | TRBD1
TGTGCCAGCAGCTTTTACCAGGGGGCGTCTGGAAACACCATATATTTT | CASSFYQGASGNTIYF | TRBJ1-3 | TRBV11-2 | NA | TRBD1
TGTGCCAGCAGCTTCTCCTTGATCTATGGCTACACCTTC | CASSFSLIYGYTF | TRBJ1-2 | TRBV5-4 | NA | NA
TGTGCCAGCAGTCAAGGACAGGGCTGGCAGCCCCAGCATTTT | CASSQGQGWQPQHF | TRBJ1-5 | TRBV6-5 | NA | TRBD1
TGTGCCAGTAGTAAAGACAGGGCGAACACTGAAGCTTTCTTT | CASSKDRANTEAFF | TRBJ1-1 | TRBV19 | NA | TRBD1
TGTGCCAGCAGCTTATGGACAGCTAAAGTCCTAGCGGGAGGACCCTACGAGCAGTACTTC | CASSLWTAKVLAGGPYEQYF | TRBJ2-7 | TRBV7-4 | NA | TRBD2
TGCAGCGTTGTCCGACAGCCGGGAACTTACGAGCAGTACTTC | CSVVRQPGTYEQYF | TRBJ2-7 | TRBV29-1 | NA | NA
TGTGCCACTCAAGCGGGGGGCGTGGATACGCAGTATTTT | CATQAGGVDTQYF | TRBJ2-3 | TRBV5-4 | NA | TRBD2
TGTGCCTGGAGTGTGGAGAAGGGCTACACCTTC | CAWSVEKGYTF | TRBJ1-2 | TRBV30 | few | NA
TGTGCCAGCAGGAGAGGGGGTGGAAACACCATATATTTT | CASRRGGGNTIYF | TRBJ1-3 | TRBV6-1 | once | NA
TGCGCCAGCAGCATTCCCCCTGACAGGGGGCGAGAGACCCAGTACTTC | CASSIPPDRGRETQYF | TRBJ2-5 | TRBV23-1 | NA | TRBD1
TGTGCCAGCAGCGTAGAGGATGGGGCCAGCAGGGTCGGCTACACCTTC | CASSVEDGASRVGYTF | TRBJ1-2 | TRBV9 | NA | NA
TGCGCCAGCAGTGAGTCAGGGAGCGGAGGGAGCTACGAGCAGTACTTC | CASSESGSGGSYEQYF | TRBJ2-7 | TRBV10-1 | NA | NA
TGCAGTGCTAGAGAGCGCTACGAGCAGTACTTC | CSARERYEQYF | TRBJ2-7 | TRBV20-1 | NA | NA
TGCGCCAGCAGCTTGGGTCTAGCGGGGAACCAAGAGACCCAGTACTTC | CASSLGLAGNQETQYF | TRBJ2-5 | TRBV5-1 | NA | TRBD2
TGCGCCAGCAAGCCTACAGGGGTTAGCACAGATACGCAGTATTTT | CASKPTGVSTDTQYF | TRBJ2-3 | TRBV5-1 | NA | TRBD1
TGTGCCAGCAGCCAAGGGATAGCAGCCACGCAGTATTTT | CASSQGIAATQYF | TRBJ2-3 | TRBV14 | few | NA
TGTGCCACAAAGGGGGAGGCCCTAAACTATGGCTACACCTTC | CATKGEALNYGYTF | TRBJ1-2 | TRBV19 | NA | NA
TGTGCCAGCAGCCAAGATGAGGCCACCGCTAAATATTTT | CASSQDEATAKYF | TRBJ1-3 | TRBV14 | many | NA
TGTGCCTGGAGGACAGGGGGCAACCTCTATGGCTACACCTTC | CAWRTGGNLYGYTF | TRBJ1-2 | TRBV30 | once | TRBD1
TGCAGCGCCCCTCCGGACGACAGGGGGCAGGAGACCCAGTACTTC | CSAPPDDRGQETQYF | TRBJ2-5 | TRBV29-1 | NA | TRBD1
TGTGCCAGCAGATTGGGACTAGGGACGGAGGCCCAGTACTTC | CASRLGLGTEAQYF | TRBJ2-5 | TRBV7-2 | NA | TRBD2
TGTGCCAGTACCAGAAACGGGAGACAGAACAATGAGCAGTTCTTC | CASTRNGRQNNEQFF | TRBJ2-1 | TRBV19 | NA | NA
TGTGCCTGGTCGAGAGGGAGGCAAGAGACCCAGTACTTC | CAWSRGRQETQYF | TRBJ2-5 | TRBV30 | once | NA
TGTGCCAGTAGTCCGCGTAGAGGGGGTAGCGGGAGTACGGTTCGTGAGACCCAGTACTTC | CASSPRRGGSGSTVRETQYF | TRBJ2-5 | TRBV19 | NA | TRBD2
TGTGCCTACAGTCCAGGGGAAAGGTCACCCCTCCACTTT | CAYSPGERSPLHF | TRBJ1-6 | TRBV7-2 | once | NA
TGTGCCAGCAGGGCGGCAGGGCTTGTGGATGAAGCTTTCTTT | CASRAAGLVDEAFF | TRBJ1-1 | TRBV6-5 | few | NA
TGCAGCGTTAACAGGGGCGGCACTGAAGCTTTCTTT | CSVNRGGTEAFF | TRBJ1-1 | TRBV29-1 | NA | TRBD1
TGTGCCACCAGCAGAGGGGGTGGAAACACCATATATTTT | CATSRGGGNTIYF | TRBJ1-3 | TRBV15 | NA | NA
TGTGCCAGCAGCCGAAACGGGAACACTGAAGCTTTCTTT | CASSRNGNTEAFF | TRBJ1-1 | TRBV6-5 | NA | NA
TGTGCCAGCAGTGAACCCCCAAGCAATCAGCCCCAGCATTTT | CASSEPPSNQPQHF | TRBJ1-5 | TRBV6-1 | NA | NA
TGTGCCAGCAGCGCTCTAAGGGCCTCTTACAATGAGCAGTTCTTC | CASSALRASYNEQFF | TRBJ2-1 | TRBV9 | once | NA
TGTGCCAGCAGTTACAACAACGAGCAGTACTTC | CASSYNNEQYF | TRBJ2-7 | TRBV6-5 | NA | NA
TGTGCCAGCAGCTTGGCTCCAGGACAGGGGAGAACTGAAGCTTTCTTT | CASSLAPGQGRTEAFF | TRBJ1-1 | TRBV5-4 | NA | TRBD1
TGTGCCAGCAGGAAATCCCTAGGGACCTACAATGAGCAGTTCTTC | CASRKSLGTYNEQFF | TRBJ2-1 | TRBV7-2 | NA | NA
TGTGCCAGCAGCTTAGATGAAGGGGCAGGGGGAGCCAAAGAGACCCAGTACTTC | CASSLDEGAGGAKETQYF | TRBJ2-5 | TRBV11-3 | NA | TRBD1
TGTGCCAGCCAGCAAGGTCGTTACAATGAGCAGTTCTTC | CASQQGRYNEQFF | TRBJ2-1 | TRBV19 | NA | NA
TGCGCCAGCAGCCAATCGGAACAGGGTCGGTGGGAGACCCAGTACTTC | CASSQSEQGRWETQYF | TRBJ2-5 | TRBV4-1 | NA | NA
TGTGCCAGCAGCCCATCGATCAGCGCCTCCTACGAGCAGTACTTC | CASSPSISASYEQYF | TRBJ2-7 | TRBV7-2 | once | NA
TGTGCCAGCAGCCAGGGACTAGCAGCAGATACGCAGTATTTT | CASSQGLAADTQYF | TRBJ2-3 | TRBV11-2 | NA | TRBD2
TGTGCCAGCAGTTTGGGGGGGACTCGAGGAGTCGAGCAGTACTTC | CASSLGGTRGVEQYF | TRBJ2-7 | TRBV5-6 | NA | TRBD2
TGTGCCAGCAGCCCCCTGCAGGGGGAAGCCAAAAACATTCAGTACTTC | CASSPLQGEAKNIQYF | TRBJ2-4 | TRBV5-6 | few | TRBD1
TGCAGTGCTTGGACAGGGCAAGGCTACACCTTC | CSAWTGQGYTF | TRBJ1-2 | TRBV20-1 | NA | TRBD1
TGTGCCAGTATCCTCTCGTGGGCCTCCTACAATGAGCAGTTCTTC | CASILSWASYNEQFF | TRBJ2-1 | TRBV7-2 | few | NA
TGTGCCAGAAGCTTGCCTTATTATCAGGGTAGTCAGCCCCAGCATTTT | CARSLPYYQGSQPQHF | TRBJ1-5 | TRBV5-3 | NA | NA
TGTGCCAGCAGGCCGGACCAAGAGACCCAGTACTTC | CASRPDQETQYF | TRBJ2-5 | TRBV2 | NA | NA
TGTGCCAGCATCCGGACAGGGGGCGCCTGGGCCCACGGGGAGCTGTTTTTT | CASIRTGGAWAHGELFF | TRBJ2-2 | TRBV5-8 | NA | TRBD1
TGTGCCAGCAGCAGGGGAGAGGGTGGCTACACCTTC | CASSRGEGGYTF | TRBJ1-2 | TRBV2 | NA | NA
TGCGCCAGCAGCATTGGGGCTAGCGGGGGGATGGTCCAAGAGACCCAGTACTTC | CASSIGASGGMVQETQYF | TRBJ2-5 | TRBV5-1 | NA | TRBD2
TGTGCCAGCAGCTTAGAGGGACAGGCCAGGCACTATGGCTACACCTTC | CASSLEGQARHYGYTF | TRBJ1-2 | TRBV11-2 | once | TRBD1
TGTGCCAGCAGTCGGGCCAGGGACAGCAATCAGCCCCAGCATTTT | CASSRARDSNQPQHF | TRBJ1-5 | TRBV27 | NA | NA
TGTGCCAGCAGCCCACCAGGGGGCTCGAAAGGAAACACCATATATTTT | CASSPPGGSKGNTIYF | TRBJ1-3 | TRBV7-2 | NA | TRBD1
TGTGCCAGCAGGGGACAGGGGGCGAAAGGGCAGCCCCAGCATTTT | CASRGQGAKGQPQHF | TRBJ1-5 | TRBV2 | NA | TRBD1
TGTGCCAGCAGCTCGGACGGAGATACGCAGTATTTT | CASSSDGDTQYF | TRBJ2-3 | TRBV5-4 | NA | NA
TGTGCCAGCAGTCGCGGGACAGGTCCCACCGGGGAGCTGTTTTTT | CASSRGTGPTGELFF | TRBJ2-2 | TRBV7-6 | NA | TRBD1
TGTGCCAGCAGCCAAGGGCTAGCGGGAGGGCGGCGGTACTTC | CASSQGLAGGRRYF | TRBJ2-7 | TRBV14 | NA | TRBD2